This record covers a single T cell receptor (beta chain). The antigen remains undetermined. Trimming removed 3 bases from V and 1 base from J, with 16 bases in between. Germline V CDR1 and CDR2: DFQATT, SNEGSKA (reference sequence). The length of the CDR3 is 16 residues. Total RNA was extracted at no less than 6 micrograms per sample. The sample comes from a study of blood T cells in healthy people across ages. Overall study context: Template switching recovered approximately one barcoded beta molecule for every two T cells.

Whole-study results and caveats: A roughly linear fall in TCR beta diversity per million T cells was seen with increasing age. Donors of long life had a larger count of naive CD4+ cells and greater diversity than aged donors.

Combining a sample-barcoded 5' primer with a J-beta primer mix, a second PCR ran for about 7 to 12 cycles. Each CDR3 protein is one row after TCRdb ran MiXCR on the 5' RACE reads. The sample holds some 710,000 distinct CDR3 sequences, around a fifth seen once. The V gene is TRBV20-1, the J gene TRBJ1-5, with D maybe TRBD1 (6 bases). This clonotype was sampled from a man aged 65 to 79 in good health. The sequencing input was blood. The CDR3 protein is CSARGMGARSNQPQHF. The DNA for the CDR3 is TGCAGTGCTAGGGGGATGGGGGCGCGAAGCAATCAGCCCCAGCATTTT.